What follows are 21 T cell receptor beta chains derived from one specimen sequenced in a study of blood T cell repertoires in COVID-19. Produced via immunoSEQ multiplex PCR; TCRdb's table is partial and in-frame only. The table has 290,000 or so clones, about nine tenths seen once. The sample comprised peripheral blood. These receptors were collected from a woman aged 30 to 39 with COVID-19, enrolled during active disease.

The chain links TRBV5-8 to TRBJ1-1; TRBD1 aligns across 7 bases. The CDR3 spans 13 residues. Germline CDR1 reads SGHTS; CDR2 reads YDEGEE. Trimming cost V 2 bases and J 14 bases; bases outside gene matches: 12. CDR3 loop: CASSFQDRTGLFF. The CDR3, as DNA: TGTGCCAGCAGCTTCCAAGACCGGACAGGCCTCTTCTTT.

This sequence joins TRBV7-9 and TRBJ1-2; a possible D gene is TRBD1 (5 bases). The germline CDR1 and CDR2 sequences are SEHNR and FQNEAQ (reference sequence). The CDR3 runs 14 residues. Trimming shortened V by 4 bases and J by 4 bases, and 13 bases separated the two germline ends. CDR3 DNA: TGTGCCAGCAGCTCCCGGCGACAGTCCTATGGCTACACCTTC. This translates into CASSSRRQSYGYTF.

The chain combines TRBV11-1 with TRBJ1-1; TRBD1 matches at 8 bases. Germline loops: CDR1 SGHAT, CDR2 FQDESV (reference sequence). This CDR3 is built from 15 residues. V lost 3 bases and J lost 3; bases outside the gene matches: 6. CDR3 loop: CASSLGQEGYTEAFF. The CDR3 DNA follows: TGTGCCAGCAGCTTGGGACAGGAGGGGTACACTGAAGCTTTCTTT.

V usage is TRBV5-6 and J usage is TRBJ1-6; a weak D match, TRBD1 (6 bases). Germline loops: CDR1 SGHDT, CDR2 YYEEEE. CDR3 size: 14 residues. The V end lost 0 bases, the J end lost 8 bases, and 9 bases lay between the germline ends. The CDR3 bases are TGTGCCAGCAGCTTGGCGAACAGGGATTCACCCCTCCACTTT. It encodes CASSLANRDSPLHF.

The rearrangement joins TRBV5-1 to TRBJ2-1, with 13 bases fitting TRBD2. V dropped 4 bases and J dropped 6; count of bases not matched to a gene: 13. CDR1 is SGHRS, CDR2 YFSETQ, per germline. This CDR3 comprises 18 residues. CDR3 DNA sequence: TGCGCCAGCAGCGGGGGACTAGCGGGATCCGCCGGAGGCAATGAGCAGTTCTTC. Residues: CASSGGLAGSAGGNEQFF.

V usage is TRBV7-9 and J usage is TRBJ2-1; 12 bases match TRBD2. The V and J ends lost 5 bases and 11 bases, in that order; junction bases with no gene match: 10. The V gene's germline CDR1 is SEHNR and CDR2 FQNEAQ (reference sequence). This CDR3 has 15 amino acids. The CDR3 sequence: CASSPQLAGGPKQFF. The DNA for the CDR3 is TGTGCCAGCAGCCCCCAGCTAGCGGGAGGGCCGAAGCAGTTCTTC.

The V and J genes are TRBV1 and TRBJ2-4; TRBD2 is taken as the D call from the table, unchecked against the DNA. TRBV1 is listed as a pseudogene. This CDR3 spans 17 amino acids. CDR3: CTSSPGLAGLAKNIQYF. The DNA of the CDR3 is TGCACCAGCAGCCCGGGACTAGCGGGACTAGCCAAAAACATTCAGTACTTC.

The chain joins TRBV27 to TRBJ2-3; 11 nucleotides align to TRBD1. CDR1 MNHEY and CDR2 SMNVEV come from the germline V gene (reference sequence). This CDR3 contains 14 residues. V was clipped by 8 bases and J by 2 bases; unmatched bases: 3. The CDR3 loop reads CASGTGGVTDTQYF. The CDR3 DNA is TGTGCCAGCGGGACAGGGGGGGTCACAGATACGCAGTATTTT.

This clone was seen a single time. CDR3 in DNA: TGCGCCAGCAGCAGGGGGGGTGCCAACACCGGGGAGCTGTTTTTT. Encoded protein: CASSRGGANTGELFF. The rearrangement joins TRBV5-1 to TRBJ2-2, with TRBD2 as a possible D gene (7 bases). The V gene's germline CDR1 is SGHRS and CDR2 YFSETQ. There are 15 residues in the CDR3. V was shortened by 4 bases and J by 2 bases, with 12 bases between the two germline ends.

The chain combines TRBV7-9 with TRBJ2-3; tentative D call: TRBD2 (6 bases). Trimming cost V 8 bases and J 2 bases, with 11 bases left between them. This CDR3 region has 13 residues. Germline-derived CDR1 and CDR2 are SEHNR and FQNEAQ (reference sequence). In nucleotides, the CDR3 is TGTGCCAGCTTCGGCGGGACCACAGATACGCAGTATTTT. This gives the protein CASFGGTTDTQYF.

The V gene is TRBV5-6, the J gene TRBJ2-6, with a possible D match to TRBD1 (5 bases). CDR1 is SGHDT, CDR2 YYEEEE, per germline. The CDR3 runs 19 residues. Trimming removed 4 bases at V and 0 bases at J, with 20 bases between. The CDR3 coding sequence is TGTGCCAGCAGCCCGTTGGGGCAGGGCCTTCCCTCTGGGGCCAACGTCCTGACTTTC. Its protein is CASSPLGQGLPSGANVLTF.

V gene TRBV11-2 combines with J gene TRBJ1-2; D may be TRBD1 (5 bases). Germline V gene lookup returns CDR1 SGHAT and CDR2 FQNNGV. The V end lost 5 bases, the J end lost 3 bases, and 22 bases lay between the germline ends. The CDR3 contains 17 residues. CDR3 loop: CASSLEGTVAYHYGYTF. CDR3 bases: TGTGCCAGCAGCCTCGAAGGGACTGTAGCTTACCACTATGGCTACACCTTC.

The chain couples TRBV5-1 to TRBJ2-6; D call uncertain. V was trimmed by 3 bases and J by 2 bases, leaving 6 bases between them. The CDR3 loop spans 14 amino acids. Germline V gene lookup returns CDR1 SGHRS and CDR2 YFSETQ. The CDR3 spells CASSSLAGANVLTF. DNA for the CDR3: TGCGCCAGCAGCTCCCTTGCTGGGGCCAACGTCCTGACTTTC.

The V call is TRBV6-5, the J call TRBJ2-2; D unclear. The V gene's germline CDR1 is MNHEY and CDR2 SVGAGI. CDR3 length: 16 residues. Deletions cut 4 bases from V and 0 bases from J, with 12 bases between. The CDR3 nucleotides are TGTGCCAGCAGTTCCACGGGTCAGTCGAACACCGGGGAGCTGTTTTTT. It encodes CASSSTGQSNTGELFF.

This chain uses TRBV6-5 with TRBJ1-5, with D possibly being TRBD1 (6 bases). Germline loops: CDR1 MNHEY, CDR2 SVGAGI. The CDR3 contains 15 residues. The V and J ends lost 8 bases and 0 bases respectively, with 14 bases between them. The CDR3 DNA follows: TGTGCCAGCCAAAGGGGGACTAGTAGCAATCAGCCCCAGCATTTT. This codes for CASQRGTSSNQPQHF.

The rearrangement uses TRBV28 and TRBJ1-2; D possibly corresponds to TRBD1 (5 bases). The germline CDR1 and CDR2 sequences are MDHEN and SYDVKM. This CDR3 has 12 amino acids. Trimming took 2 bases from V and 7 from J, leaving 8 bases between them. As DNA, the CDR3 is TGTGCCAGCAGTTTACGGGGGTCTGGCTACACCTTC. Amino acids: CASSLRGSGYTF.

On this clone: Other DNA sequences in this specimen translate into the identical CDR3. The rearrangement links TRBV29-1 to TRBJ1-1; D is ambiguous. Trimming stripped 3 bases from V and 1 base from J, with 3 bases between. The germline V gene encodes CDR1 SQVTM and CDR2 ANQGSEA. The length of the CDR3 is 11 residues. The CDR3 DNA is TGCAGCGTTGACCGGAACACTGAAGCTTTCTTT. It yields the protein CSVDRNTEAFF.

The chain links TRBV7-8 to TRBJ2-7; D possibly corresponds to TRBD2 (5 bases). Germline V gene data show CDR1 as SGHVS and CDR2 as FQNEAQ. The CDR3 has 14 amino acids. V dropped 5 bases and J dropped 2 bases, with 13 bases sitting between them. The CDR3 reads CASSPREGAYEQYF. The CDR3 nucleotides are TGTGCCAGCAGCCCGCGAGAGGGCGCCTACGAGCAGTACTTC.

The chain recombines TRBV5-4 with TRBJ2-6; 7 bases align to TRBD1. Germline V gives CDR1 SGHNT, CDR2 YYREEE (reference sequence). This CDR3 is 16 amino acids long. The junction had 14 bases not matched to a gene; V was cut back by 4 bases and J by 10 bases. The CDR3 protein is CASSLSKDRASNVLTF. The DNA of the CDR3 is TGTGCCAGCAGCCTATCTAAAGACAGGGCGTCGAACGTCCTGACTTTC.

The chain uses TRBV11-1 and TRBJ1-1; TRBD1 aligns across 11 bases. Germline V lookup: CDR1 SGHAT, CDR2 FQDESV (reference sequence). Trimming removed 2 bases from V and 4 bases from J; junction bases left unmatched: 3. The CDR3 is 15 amino acids. The chain's CDR3 is CASSLSGTGGTEAFF. In DNA, the CDR3 is TGTGCCAGCAGCTTATCAGGGACAGGGGGCACTGAAGCTTTCTTT.

The J gene is TRBJ1-2, the V gene TRBV6-4, with 10 positions matching TRBD1. Germline values: CDR1 MRHNA, CDR2 SNTAGT. The CDR3 is 15 amino acids. Trimming removed 2 bases from V and 3 bases from J; junction bases left unmatched: 3. The CDR3 protein is CASSDPGQGYYGYTF. The CDR3 region has the DNA TGTGCCAGCAGTGACCCGGGACAGGGGTACTATGGCTACACCTTC.